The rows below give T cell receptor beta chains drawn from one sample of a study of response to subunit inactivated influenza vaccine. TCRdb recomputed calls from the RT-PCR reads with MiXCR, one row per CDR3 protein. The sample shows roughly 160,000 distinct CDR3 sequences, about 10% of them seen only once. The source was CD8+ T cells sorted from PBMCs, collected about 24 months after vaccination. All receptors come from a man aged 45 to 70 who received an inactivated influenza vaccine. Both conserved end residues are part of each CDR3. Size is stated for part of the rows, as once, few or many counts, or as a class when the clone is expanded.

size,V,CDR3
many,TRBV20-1,CSARDTNQPQHF
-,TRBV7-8,CASSLALHRDNEQFF
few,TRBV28,CASSLPDSTYEQYF
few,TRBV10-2,CASSASGTRGWNEQFF
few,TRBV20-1,CSARDLGESYATGELFF
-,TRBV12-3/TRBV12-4,CASSLIRGSLSYEQYF
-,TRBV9,CASSWGPEYEQYF
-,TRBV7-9,CASSYRTATSTDTQYF
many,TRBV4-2,CASSQEQGANEQYF
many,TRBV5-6,CASSLLYQETQYF
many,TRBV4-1,CASSHQGPYEQYF
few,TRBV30,CAWTPDSYVPNNEQFF
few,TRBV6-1,CASVGGTTDTQYF
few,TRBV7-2,CASSWIGTSGRLYEQYF
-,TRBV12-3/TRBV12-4,CASQTGRGETQYF
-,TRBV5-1,CASLHGLAGIGYF
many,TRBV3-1,CASSRGLAQETQYF
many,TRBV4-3,CASSQDSASYEQYF
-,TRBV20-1,CSARTQDRWNEQFF
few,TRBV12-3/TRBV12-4,CASREGQGGAQPQHF
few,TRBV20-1,CSARGPHPTANQPQHF
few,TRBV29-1,CSVEEFPTGMNVLTF
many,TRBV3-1,CASSQDADTGELFF
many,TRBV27,CASSLSLQGSFYEQYF
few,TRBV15,CATRTSQGALYNEQFF